The present T cell receptor beta chain was sequenced within a study of OX40 agonist ivuxolimab in advanced cancers. The overall study: Previous treatment with anti-PD-1, anti-PD-L1 or anti-CTLA-4 therapy was allowed; about 40% had received some.

Generated by immunoSEQ multiplex PCR, the TCRdb table keeps only in-frame clones and is missing some. The data hold over 5,500 clones, with over 90% observed a single time. The study's findings and limits: Among T cells, CD8+ cells averaged more expanded clones than CD4+ cells.

Concerning this clone: Its specificity is unknown.

V was trimmed by 9 bases and J by 1 base, leaving 19 bases between them. This CDR3 region has 15 residues. This specimen consisted of CD4+ or CD8+ T cells sorted from blood, obtained in a trial of the OX40 agonist ivuxolimab. The receptor was derived from an adult with an advanced solid tumor such as melanoma, head and neck, liver or kidney cancer. The chain combines TRBV23-1 with TRBJ2-7; D unresolved. Being an ORF, TRBV23-1 has a function that is uncertain. The CDR3 loop reads CARQSHRTRSYEQYF. For the CDR3, the DNA is TGCGCCAGACAGTCACACAGAACCAGGTCCTACGAGCAGTACTTC.